A selection of T cell receptor beta chains follows, all from one sample in a study of cytomegalovirus exposure and HLA in healthy donors. TCRdb's table, derived via immunoSEQ multiplex PCR, lists solely in-frame clones and lacks some. The repertoire has around 180,000 clones, about 83% of them found once; the top ten carry around 6%. Sequenced sample: PBMCs. The receptors were gathered from a woman aged 30 to 39 in good health and CMV-seropositive. The CDR3 runs from the conserved cysteine through the conserved F or W. Fields, in order: V gene, D gene, J gene, clone size, CDR3 DNA, CDR3 protein. A D gene is named only where the DNA matches it firmly. The size field is filled for only some rows; it gives once, few, many or a size class.

V: TRBV6-1
D: NA
J: TRBJ1-1
size: NA
DNA: TGTGCCAGCGGGACACTCACCCGGAACACTGAAGCTTTCTTT
CDR3: CASGTLTRNTEAFF

V: TRBV15
D: NA
J: TRBJ1-5
size: once
DNA: TGTGCCACCAGCGCCAGATATAGCAATCAGCCCCAGCATTTT
CDR3: CATSARYSNQPQHF

V: TRBV28
D: NA
J: TRBJ2-1
size: NA
DNA: TGTGCCAGCAGTTACGGGGAAAGCTCCTACAATGAGCAGTTCTTC
CDR3: CASSYGESSYNEQFF

V: TRBV6-5
D: TRBD1
J: TRBJ1-2
size: NA
DNA: TGTGCCAGCAGTCCAGGGGGCTCAGGTGGCTACACCTTC
CDR3: CASSPGGSGGYTF

V: TRBV15
D: NA
J: TRBJ1-5
size: once
DNA: TGTGCCACCAGCAGAGACAGGGGTGTTGGGAATCAGCCCCAGCATTTT
CDR3: CATSRDRGVGNQPQHF

V: TRBV7-6
D: NA
J: TRBJ1-1
size: few
DNA: TGTGCCAGCAGCGCATACAGGGTTGGAGAGAACACTGAAGCTTTCTTT
CDR3: CASSAYRVGENTEAFF

V: TRBV5-1
D: NA
J: TRBJ2-2
size: few
DNA: TGCGCCAGCAGCTTGGAACGGAGAGGGTACACCGGGGAGCTGTTTTTT
CDR3: CASSLERRGYTGELFF

V: TRBV7-2
D: TRBD2
J: TRBJ2-2
size: NA
DNA: TGTGCCAGCAGCCTTGCGGGGGCCGGGGAGCTGTTTTTT
CDR3: CASSLAGAGELFF

V: TRBV5-1
D: TRBD1
J: TRBJ1-4
size: NA
DNA: TGCGCCAGCAGCTCCCGGACAGGGGGCGGTAGAGCTAATGAAAAACTGTTTTTT
CDR3: CASSSRTGGGRANEKLFF

V: TRBV15
D: NA
J: TRBJ2-7
size: NA
DNA: TGTGCCACCAGCACCCAAGATCCGGGACACCTGATCTCCTACGAGCAGTACTTC
CDR3: CATSTQDPGHLISYEQYF

V: TRBV5-1
D: TRBD1
J: TRBJ1-6
size: few
DNA: TGCGCCAGCAGCTTGTCCCGAATTGGACAGGGATATAATTCACCCCTCCACTTT
CDR3: CASSLSRIGQGYNSPLHF

V: TRBV6-5
D: NA
J: TRBJ1-6
size: NA
DNA: TGTGCCAGCAGGGAGGACAGCTCCTATAATTCACCCCTCCACTTT
CDR3: CASREDSSYNSPLHF

V: TRBV29-1
D: TRBD2
J: TRBJ2-5
size: NA
DNA: TGCAGCGTTGGGGAGGGAGGGACTACCGTCTTAGAGACCCAGTACTTC
CDR3: CSVGEGGTTVLETQYF

V: TRBV29-1
D: TRBD1
J: TRBJ1-4
size: NA
DNA: TGCAGCGGTAGAGGGGGCAGGTCTGAAAAACTGTTTTTT
CDR3: CSGRGGRSEKLFF

V: TRBV7-2
D: NA
J: TRBJ1-1
size: NA
DNA: TGTGCCAGCAGCTCCTTAAGCCCGGACAGACAATTT
CDR3: CASSSLSPDRQF

V: TRBV5-1
D: NA
J: TRBJ1-1
size: NA
DNA: TGCGCCAGCAGCTTGCAGATCGGGAAGATGAACACTGAAGCTTTCTTT
CDR3: CASSLQIGKMNTEAFF

V: TRBV5-1
D: TRBD1
J: TRBJ1-2
size: once
DNA: TGCGCCAGCAGCGGCGGGACAGCGAGCGGCTATGGCTACACCTTC
CDR3: CASSGGTASGYGYTF

V: TRBV29-1
D: NA
J: TRBJ2-2
size: NA
DNA: TGCAGCGTTGGAGGCGGCCACGGGAACACCGGGGAGCTGTTTTTT
CDR3: CSVGGGHGNTGELFF

V: TRBV5-1
D: TRBD1
J: TRBJ2-2
size: few
DNA: TGCGCCAGCAGCCCGGACAGGGGGGACACCGGGGAGCTGTTTTTT
CDR3: CASSPDRGDTGELFF

V: TRBV18
D: NA
J: TRBJ2-7
size: NA
DNA: TGTGCCAGCTCACCTTCCAGAAAAGTATACGAGCAGTACTTC
CDR3: CASSPSRKVYEQYF

V: TRBV4-2
D: NA
J: TRBJ1-1
size: NA
DNA: TGTGCCAGCAGCCAAGATGGGGGGGGCGGCCTAAGCGGGGACACTGAAGCTTTCTTT
CDR3: CASSQDGGGGLSGDTEAFF

V: TRBV2
D: TRBD1
J: TRBJ2-7
size: NA
DNA: TGTGCCAGCAGATCGGACAGGGTAACCTACGAGCAGTACTTC
CDR3: CASRSDRVTYEQYF

V: TRBV21-1
D: NA
J: TRBJ2-7
size: NA
DNA: TGTGCCAGCAGCAAAGAGAGGGGACAGGGGGACGAGCAGTACTTC
CDR3: CASSKERGQGDEQYF

V: TRBV5-1
D: NA
J: TRBJ2-2
size: NA
DNA: TGCGCCAGCAGCTCCACTCCGGACAGGGAGGGTGGTCGGTTT
CDR3: CASSSTPDREGGRF

V: TRBV9
D: TRBD1
J: TRBJ1-2
size: once
DNA: TGTGCCAGCACCCGAGAGTGGGGACAGGGGGGTCGTGGCTACACCTTC
CDR3: CASTREWGQGGRGYTF

V: TRBV19
D: TRBD1
J: TRBJ1-1
size: NA
DNA: TGTGCCAGTAGTAGTGGACAGGGGTGGACGAACACTGAAGCTTTCTTT
CDR3: CASSSGQGWTNTEAFF

V: TRBV4-3
D: NA
J: TRBJ1-2
size: NA
DNA: TGCGCCAGCAGCCAAGCCGGAGTTAACTATGGCTACACCTTC
CDR3: CASSQAGVNYGYTF

V: TRBV7-6
D: NA
J: TRBJ2-3
size: NA
DNA: TGTGCCAGCAGCTTAGGAGACTATACGCAGTATTTT
CDR3: CASSLGDYTQYF

V: TRBV5-6
D: NA
J: TRBJ1-5
size: few
DNA: TGTGCCAGCAGCTTGGCCGGGGATCCTGGGCCCCAGCATTTT
CDR3: CASSLAGDPGPQHF

V: TRBV4-1
D: TRBD1
J: TRBJ1-2
size: NA
DNA: TGCGCCAGCAGCCAAGAGTGGGACAGGGGGTACAGCTATGGCTACACCTTC
CDR3: CASSQEWDRGYSYGYTF

V: TRBV5-1
D: TRBD2
J: TRBJ2-1
size: NA
DNA: TGCGCCAGCAGCTTTTCATTCGGCGGCGGGGGGGATTCATACAATGAGCAGTTCTTC
CDR3: CASSFSFGGGGDSYNEQFF

V: TRBV4-3
D: NA
J: TRBJ2-5
size: NA
DNA: TGCGCCAGCAGCCAAGAACGGGGATTAGAGACCCAGTACTTC
CDR3: CASSQERGLETQYF

V: TRBV4-3
D: NA
J: TRBJ2-3
size: NA
DNA: TGCGCCAGCAGCCAAGATCGGCTAGCGATAACAGGAGATACGCAGTATTTT
CDR3: CASSQDRLAITGDTQYF

V: TRBV15
D: NA
J: TRBJ2-2
size: NA
DNA: TGTGCCACCAGCAGAGGGACGCGGACACCCACCGGGGAGCTGTTTTTT
CDR3: CATSRGTRTPTGELFF

V: TRBV6-6
D: NA
J: TRBJ2-7
size: NA
DNA: TGTGCCATAGATAAGGGGGGGCTCCGCTACGAGCAGTACTTC
CDR3: CAIDKGGLRYEQYF

V: TRBV10-3
D: NA
J: TRBJ1-3
size: NA
DNA: TGTGCCGGAACAGGGTCCCGCTCTGGAAACACCATATATTTT
CDR3: CAGTGSRSGNTIYF

V: TRBV27
D: TRBD1
J: TRBJ1-1
size: NA
DNA: TGTGCCAGCAGTGCCGACAGGGGGCGGCTTGGAAACACTGAAGCTTTCTTT
CDR3: CASSADRGRLGNTEAFF

V: TRBV9
D: NA
J: TRBJ1-1
size: NA
DNA: TGTGCCAGCAGCGCAGGGGAGAACACTGAAGCTTTCTTT
CDR3: CASSAGENTEAFF

V: TRBV27
D: NA
J: TRBJ2-7
size: NA
DNA: TGTGCCAGCAGCTACGGGGGTGGCTACGAGCAGTACTTC
CDR3: CASSYGGGYEQYF

V: TRBV28
D: NA
J: TRBJ1-6
size: NA
DNA: TGTGCCAGCAGTATTAGTTCACCCCTCCACTTT
CDR3: CASSISSPLHF

V: TRBV9
D: TRBD2
J: TRBJ2-3
size: NA
DNA: TGTGCCAGCAGCGTAGTCGGCGGGGGGGCTCCAGATACGCAGTATTTT
CDR3: CASSVVGGGAPDTQYF

V: TRBV11-2
D: NA
J: TRBJ1-2
size: NA
DNA: TGTGCCAGCACCCTCTTTGAGAGAGGCTACACCTTC
CDR3: CASTLFERGYTF

V: TRBV14
D: NA
J: TRBJ2-1
size: NA
DNA: TGTGCCAGCAGCCAAGATCGCCCAGGAACTCGCTACAATGAGCAGTTCTTC
CDR3: CASSQDRPGTRYNEQFF

V: TRBV18
D: TRBD1
J: TRBJ2-5
size: NA
DNA: TGTGCCAGCTCACCAAAGACAGGGAGAGAGACCCAGTACTTC
CDR3: CASSPKTGRETQYF

V: TRBV6-6
D: NA
J: TRBJ1-1
size: NA
DNA: TGTGCCAGCAGTTACCGGCAGACTACTGAAGCTTTCTTT
CDR3: CASSYRQTTEAFF

V: TRBV6-6
D: TRBD1
J: TRBJ1-1
size: NA
DNA: TGTGCCATCTGGGACAGGGGAAACACTGAAGCTTTCTTT
CDR3: CAIWDRGNTEAFF

V: TRBV6-5
D: TRBD2
J: TRBJ2-7
size: NA
DNA: TGTGCCAGCTTGGGCGGGAGCTTTGACGAGCAGTACTTC
CDR3: CASLGGSFDEQYF

V: TRBV7-9
D: TRBD1
J: TRBJ2-3
size: NA
DNA: TGTGCCAGCAGCTTCCGGGACAGGGCAGCGGATACGCAGTATTTT
CDR3: CASSFRDRAADTQYF

V: TRBV2
D: TRBD1
J: TRBJ2-6
size: NA
DNA: TGTGCCAGCAGTGACCCAGATCCAATCCGGGACAGGACCACTATCGACGTCCTGACTTTC
CDR3: CASSDPDPIRDRTTIDVLTF

V: TRBV5-4
D: TRBD1
J: TRBJ2-2
size: NA
DNA: TGTGCCGCGGGACAGGGACTAACCGGGGAGCTGTTTTTT
CDR3: CAAGQGLTGELFF

V: TRBV29-1
D: TRBD2
J: TRBJ2-1
size: NA
DNA: TGCAGCGTTTCTAGCGGGGCCTACAATGAGCAGTTCTTC
CDR3: CSVSSGAYNEQFF

V: TRBV29-1
D: NA
J: TRBJ1-2
size: NA
DNA: TGCAGCGTTCCCAGACAGATCGGGGGTGGCTACACCTTC
CDR3: CSVPRQIGGGYTF

V: TRBV5-1
D: NA
J: TRBJ2-2
size: NA
DNA: TGCGCCAGCAGCCTCCCGGGGGCGAACACCGGGGAGCTGTTTTTT
CDR3: CASSLPGANTGELFF

V: TRBV7-9
D: TRBD1
J: TRBJ2-7
size: few
DNA: TGTGCCAGTAGGGACAGGGGTTACGAGCAGTACTTC
CDR3: CASRDRGYEQYF

V: TRBV28
D: NA
J: TRBJ1-1
size: NA
DNA: TGTGCCAGCAGTTTATTGGGCAGCACTGAAGCTTTCTTT
CDR3: CASSLLGSTEAFF